This T cell receptor (beta chain) appears in the sequencing data of a study of blood T cell repertoires in COVID-19 (dated by TCRdb to between 2020 and 2021). A note on the overall study: Samples from collaborators originated in the United States, Italy and Spain and spanned both the acute and convalescent phases of COVID-19. The material from the prospective study consisted of cDNA or gDNA derived from T cells, B-cell-depleted T cells, or PBMCs. Subjects who had been exposed to COVID-19, were actively infected with it, or had recovered from it provided the deeply sampled blood TCRbeta repertoires that made up the dataset. A freely available public database, intended as a resource for researchers studying the immune response to SARS-CoV-2, is where the repertoires were released. Samples were obtained from the ongoing ImmuneRACE study (first 160 participants) and from about 1,300 subjects provided by 6 global collaborators. The sample metadata nearly always contained a de-identified subject ID, COVID-19 status, age in years and sex. HLA class I and class II types, where available, came from metadata supplied by the sample provider rather than from assay-based typing.

The collaborating institutions used their own protocols to collect whole blood in K2EDTA tubes. For TCRbeta analysis, collaborators shipped samples in one of three forms: frozen whole blood, isolated PBMCs, or DNA extracted from either of those sample types. Trimming at the junction amounts to 9 bases on V and 7 bases on J, and the germline ends lie 13 bases apart. The CDR3 goes from the cysteine to the phenylalanine over 13 residues. Of all the DNA, just the CDR3 is kept, 39 bases in frame from base 1. The germline V gene (reference sequence) sets CDR1 to LNHDA and CDR2 to SQIVND. A word on this clone: There is no known antigen for this receptor. Per-base qualities were not stored, and no clone one base away is much larger.

TCRbeta CDR3 regions were amplified from genomic DNA using the immunoSEQ Assay, a bias-controlled multiplex PCR. Concerning the study's data processing: Within the assay, amplification of reference gene primers was used to estimate how many nucleated cells each sample contained. Sequence reads were collapsed and filtered to measure the absolute abundance of every unique TCRbeta CDR3 rearrangement. Productive Simpson clonality was computed per sample as the square root of Simpson's diversity index over productive rearrangements. The source is immuneACCESS, and TCRdb retained only in-frame sequences with V and J called. Part of the clones is not carried over; for the studies checked, unresolved V genes explain less than half of this, and the remainder is unexplained. The V and J calls and the clone size are those of that table, but D and trimming were determined from the DNA. Across this sample there are about 140,000 clones, with about 86% seen only once. The ten top clones hold around 8.5% of the sample.

Here is what the overall study found, with its caveats: The amount of clinical and demographic metadata varied by source and participant and was provided uncurated.

Rearrangement joined TRBV19 to TRBJ1-6; possibly the D gene is TRBD1, per 5 matching bases. This receptor was identified in a woman aged 60-70 years with acute or convalescent COVID-19. The sequencing input was peripheral blood. The bases are TGTGCCAGCCAGGGACTCGGGAATTCACCCCTCCACTTT. Its protein is CASQGLGNSPLHF.